The clone carrying this TCR beta chain has just a few counts. The antigen is not known. Primers for the PCR totalled 60 Vbeta and 13 Jbeta. The table came from immunoSEQ multiplex PCR; TCRdb's copy has only in-frame clones and leaves some out. The table lists 150,000 to 200,000 clones, about 80% of them singletons, with approximately 2% in the top ten. CDR1 is MDHEN and CDR2 is SYDVKM in the germline V gene. The CDR3 spans 15 residues. V lost 3 bases and J 3 bases, leaving 12 bases between the germline ends. This sample stems from a study of cytomegalovirus exposure and HLA in healthy donors. Study observations and caveats: By HLA locus, TCR association rates varied in a later analysis, with DRB1 showing the most and HLA-C the fewest. Reportedly, fewer N-insertions than the roughly 700-donor mean appeared in an Asian-associated ancestry cluster in a later analysis. Among TCR beta chains, those listed as cytomegalovirus-associated numbered about 160.

The sequencing sample was made of PBMCs. This rearrangement joins TRBV28 to TRBJ1-5; perhaps TRBD1 as D (6 bases). The clonotype originates from a woman in her twenties or thirties in good health and CMV-seronegative. The CDR3, as DNA: TGTGCCAGCAGTTTGGCAGGGGACCACAATCAGCCCCAGCATTTT. This gives the protein CASSLAGDHNQPQHF.